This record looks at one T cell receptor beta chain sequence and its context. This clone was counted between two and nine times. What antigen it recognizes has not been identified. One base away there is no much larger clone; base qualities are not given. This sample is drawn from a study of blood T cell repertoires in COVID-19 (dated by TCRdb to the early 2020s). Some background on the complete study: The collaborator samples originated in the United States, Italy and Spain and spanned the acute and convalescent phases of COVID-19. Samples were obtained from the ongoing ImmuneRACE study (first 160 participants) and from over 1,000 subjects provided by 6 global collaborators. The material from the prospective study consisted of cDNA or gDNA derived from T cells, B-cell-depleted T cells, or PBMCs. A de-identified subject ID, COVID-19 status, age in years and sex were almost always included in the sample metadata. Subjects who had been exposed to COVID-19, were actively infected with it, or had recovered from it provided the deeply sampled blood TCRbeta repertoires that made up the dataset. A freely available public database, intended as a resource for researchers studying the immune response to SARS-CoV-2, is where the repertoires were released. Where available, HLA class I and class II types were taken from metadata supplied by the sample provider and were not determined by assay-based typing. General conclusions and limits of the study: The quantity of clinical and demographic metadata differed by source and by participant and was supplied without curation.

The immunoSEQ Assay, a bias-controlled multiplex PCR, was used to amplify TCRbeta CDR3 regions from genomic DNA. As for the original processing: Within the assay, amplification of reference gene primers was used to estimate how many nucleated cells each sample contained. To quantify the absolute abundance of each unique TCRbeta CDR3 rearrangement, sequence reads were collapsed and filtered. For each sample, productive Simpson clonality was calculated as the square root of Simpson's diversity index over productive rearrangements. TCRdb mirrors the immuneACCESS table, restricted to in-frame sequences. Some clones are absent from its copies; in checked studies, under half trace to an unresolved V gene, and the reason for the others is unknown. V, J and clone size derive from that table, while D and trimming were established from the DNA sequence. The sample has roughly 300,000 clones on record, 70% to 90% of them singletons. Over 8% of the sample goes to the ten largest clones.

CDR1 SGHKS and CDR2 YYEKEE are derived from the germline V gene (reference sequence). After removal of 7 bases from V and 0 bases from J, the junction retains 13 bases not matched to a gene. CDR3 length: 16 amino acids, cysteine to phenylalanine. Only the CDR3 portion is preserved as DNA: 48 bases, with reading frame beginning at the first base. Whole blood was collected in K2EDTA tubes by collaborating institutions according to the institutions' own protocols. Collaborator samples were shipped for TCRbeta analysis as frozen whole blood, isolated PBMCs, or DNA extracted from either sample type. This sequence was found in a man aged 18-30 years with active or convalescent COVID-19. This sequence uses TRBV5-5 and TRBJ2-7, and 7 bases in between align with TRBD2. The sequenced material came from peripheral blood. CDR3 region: CASSPGPGGSSYEQYF. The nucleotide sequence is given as TGTGCCAGCTCCCCCGGTCCGGGGGGTAGCTCCTACGAGCAGTACTTC.